This T cell receptor (beta chain) was captured by sequencing in a study of sequential checkpoint blockade in melanoma. Across the whole study: Both treatment sequences were followed by maintenance nivolumab.

Germline V gene lookup returns CDR1 MNHEY and CDR2 SMNVEV (reference sequence). CDR3 size: 15 residues. The ends were cut back, 8 bases at V and 1 base at J, with 18 bases in the middle. Treatment of the sample: randomized to nivolumab then ipilimumab (arm A) or the reverse (arm B). This clone was found once. Assay used: immunoSEQ multiplex PCR; TCRdb lists only in-frame clones, some missing. The profile covers just over 15,000 clones, with over 60% appearing a single time and 25% to 35% taken by the ten largest. Source: CD8+ T cells sorted from blood (inferred from file names), taken from a patient given nivolumab and ipilimumab in sequence. This receptor was identified in a human donor with melanoma. This chain uses TRBV27 with TRBJ2-7, with unresolved D. The CDR3 loop reads CASRLSLDVSYEQYF. CDR3 nucleotides: TGTGCCAGCCGACTGAGCCTTGACGTTTCCTACGAGCAGTACTTC.